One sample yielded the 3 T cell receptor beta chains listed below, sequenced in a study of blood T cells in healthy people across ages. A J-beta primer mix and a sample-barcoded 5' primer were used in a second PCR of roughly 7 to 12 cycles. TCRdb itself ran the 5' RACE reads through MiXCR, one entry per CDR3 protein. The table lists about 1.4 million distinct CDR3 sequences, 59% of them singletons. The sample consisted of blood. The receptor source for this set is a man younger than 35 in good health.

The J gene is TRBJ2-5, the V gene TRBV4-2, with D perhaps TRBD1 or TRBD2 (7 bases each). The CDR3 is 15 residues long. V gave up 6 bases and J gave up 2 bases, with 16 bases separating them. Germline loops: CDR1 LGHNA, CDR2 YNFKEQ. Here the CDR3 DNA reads TGTGCCAGCAGACCTCAGGGGGGGAGGCAAGAGACCCAGTACTTC. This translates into CASRPQGGRQETQYF.

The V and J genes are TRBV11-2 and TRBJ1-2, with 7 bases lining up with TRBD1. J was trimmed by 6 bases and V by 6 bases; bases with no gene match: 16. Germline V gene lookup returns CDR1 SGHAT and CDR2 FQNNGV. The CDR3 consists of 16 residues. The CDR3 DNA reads TGTGCCAGCAGTCATGCTGGGAGGGGGCGGAAGAATGGCTACACCTTC. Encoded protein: CASSHAGRGRKNGYTF. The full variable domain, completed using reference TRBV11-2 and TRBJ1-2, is EAGVAQSPRYKIIEKRQSVAFWCNPISGHATLYWYQQILGQGPKLLIQFQNNGVVDDSQLPKDRFSAERLKGVDSTLKIQPAKLEDSAVYLCASSHAGRGRKNGYTFGSGTRLTVV.

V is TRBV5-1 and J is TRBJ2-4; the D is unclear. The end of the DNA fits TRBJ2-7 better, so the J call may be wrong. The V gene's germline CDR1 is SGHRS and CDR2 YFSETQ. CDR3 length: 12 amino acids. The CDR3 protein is CASSLTWNEQYF. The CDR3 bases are TGCGCCAGCAGCTTAACATGGAACGAGCAGTACTTC.